This T cell receptor beta chain was retrieved from a study of cytomegalovirus exposure and HLA in healthy donors. With 60 Vbeta and 13 Jbeta primers, the PCR was carried out. This table comes from immunoSEQ multiplex PCR, and its TCRdb copy is limited to in-frame clones, with some not included. The sample carries roughly 100,000 clones, around 81% recorded once. The CDR3 has 14 amino acids. The ends lost 7 bases at V and 0 bases at J; junction bases unmatched: 6. The germline V gene encodes CDR1 SGHRS and CDR2 YFSETQ. The V call is TRBV5-1, the J call TRBJ2-7, with 8 bases aligning to TRBD1. The TCR originated in a man aged 35 to 55 in good health and CMV-seropositive. Sequenced input: PBMCs. Here the CDR3 reads CASALGQGSYEQYF. CDR3 bases: TGCGCCAGCGCCCTCGGACAGGGCTCCTACGAGCAGTACTTC.